This note documents a single TCR beta chain sequence. The antigen is not known. The sample originates from a study of cytomegalovirus exposure and HLA in healthy donors. Across the whole study: Researchers previously reported finding 90 million to 130 million unique TCR beta sequences from around 200 million T cells. When just under 400 donors were genotyped, roughly 78% of them were found to fall in the Caucasian-associated ancestry cluster.

Germline CDR1 and CDR2: SGHKS and YYEKEE (reference sequence). Trimming pared 0 bases from V and 1 base from J, leaving 14 bases between. This CDR3 spans 16 amino acids. Study-level results: A previous analysis found most TCR beta V segments productive roughly 87% or roughly 30% of the time. In a later analysis, common viral pathogens appeared linked to several of the most significant clusters.

In the PCR, 60 Vbeta and 13 Jbeta primers were used. Repertoires were generated with immunoSEQ multiplex PCR, while TCRdb's copy carries only in-frame clones and drops some. The repertoire holds tens of thousands of clones, with more than 70% as singletons. This sequence was found in a man under 40 in good health and CMV-seronegative. This chain links TRBV5-5 with TRBJ2-7; D is uncertain. The source material was PBMCs. The CDR3 here is CASSLEVSLRSYEQYF. CDR3 sequence (DNA): TGTGCCAGCAGCTTGGAGGTTAGCCTTCGATCCTACGAGCAGTACTTC.